The 5 T cell receptor beta chains below come from one sample, sequenced in a study of control samples from healthy donors and cancer patients. Generated by immunoSEQ multiplex PCR, the TCRdb table keeps only in-frame clones and is missing some. This sample has 150,000 to 200,000 clones; over 85% occur once, and the top ten carry 8.5%. Sequences were obtained from blood. All receptors derive from a woman aged 35 to 49 in good health.

The chain uses TRBV2 and TRBJ1-1; the D is unclear. The germline gives CDR1 SNHLY, CDR2 FYNNEI. V was pared by 9 bases and J by 3 bases, with 8 bases between. This CDR3 comprises 11 residues. CDR3 sequence (DNA): TGTGCCAGAATGAAGGACACTGAAGCTTTCTTT. Its protein is CARMKDTEAFF.

The CDR3 DNA is TGTGCCAGCAGGAACAGGGGCTTTGGAGAGACCCAGTACTTC. Amino acids: CASRNRGFGETQYF. The chain uses TRBV5-4 and TRBJ2-5, with 7 bases identical to TRBD1. V trimming: 5 bases; J trimming: 4 bases; junction bases outside the gene matches: 8. This CDR3 region has 14 residues. The V gene's germline CDR1 is SGHNT and CDR2 YYREEE (reference sequence).

The gene calls are TRBV5-1 and TRBJ1-1; D unresolved. The germline V gene has CDR1 SGHRS and CDR2 YFSETQ. This CDR3 is 15 amino acids long. V lost 0 bases, J lost 0 bases, and 9 bases lay in between. CDR3 sequence (DNA): TGCGCCAGCAGCTTGGACGGAAGAATGAACACTGAAGCTTTCTTT. As protein: CASSLDGRMNTEAFF.

This rearrangement joins TRBV9 to TRBJ2-1, with D maybe TRBD2 (7 bases). Germline V gene sequence: CDR1 SGDLS, CDR2 YYNGEE. V gave up 6 bases and J gave up 6 bases, with 19 bases separating them. This CDR3 is 15 amino acids long. CDR3 in DNA: TGTGCCAGCAATCCGGGGGGCCAAGTCCTCAATGAGCAGTTCTTC. This translates into CASNPGGQVLNEQFF.

CDR3 sequence reads: CASSHKDRPPNSPLHF. As DNA, the CDR3 is TGTGCCAGCAGCCACAAAGACAGGCCGCCCAATTCACCCCTCCACTTT. V and J are TRBV7-2 and TRBJ1-6; D might be TRBD1 (6 bases). V lost 5 bases and J lost 7, with 18 bases in between. The CDR3 sequence is 16 residues long. Looked up from germline, CDR1 is SGHTA and CDR2 is FQGNSA.